This TCR beta chain is drawn from a study of molecular identifiers for immune sequencing clone quantification. The CDR3 sequence is 16 residues long. Concerning this clonotype itself: A much larger clone sits a single nucleotide away, making a read error possible.

One entry per CDR3 protein results from TCRdb running MiXCR on the PCR reads. The sample yields about 640,000 distinct CDR3 sequences, approximately 20% seen once. The V call is TRBV23-1, the J call TRBJ2-6; 7 bases match TRBD1. TRBV23-1 qualifies as an ORF whose function is uncertain. The TCR comes from a human donor in good health. Some libraries in this study had Jurkat cell RNA spiked in. The sample comprised naive CD8+ T cells from blood, with Jurkat cell RNA spiked in. Subset of the sample: FACS-sorted CD8+CD4-CCR7+CD45RA+ naive T cells. The DNA of the CDR3 is TGCGCCAGCAGTCAATCAGGGGGCTCTGGGGCCAACCTCCTGACTTTC. This codes for CASSQSGGSGANLLTF.